The T cell receptor (beta chain) described here comes from a study of OX40 agonist ivuxolimab in advanced cancers. Background on the study: The dose of intravenous ivuxolimab that patients received every 2 weeks ranged from 0.01 to 10 mg/kg. Points from the study as a whole: Relative to CD4+ cells, CD8+ T cells on average had more expanded clones. Several nonresponders also turned out to have low normalized T-cell clonal expansion.

The CDR3 is 13 residues long. The V gene lost 11 bases and the J gene lost 3 bases, with 15 bases spanning the gap. Germline lookup yields CDR1 SNHLY and CDR2 FYNNEI. For this clone: The antigen remains unidentified.

Assay: immunoSEQ multiplex PCR; the TCRdb copy retains only in-frame clones and omits some. The table shows fewer than 85,000 clones, with 85% occurring only once. This receptor was identified in an adult with an advanced solid tumor such as melanoma, head and neck, liver or kidney cancer. The gene calls are TRBV2 and TRBJ2-3; possibly TRBD2 for D (6 bases). The source material was CD4+ or CD8+ T cells sorted from blood, sampled in a trial of the OX40 agonist ivuxolimab. CDR3 nucleotides: TGTGCCGGGACTTTTCGACTTACAGATACGCAGTATTTT. Translated: CAGTFRLTDTQYF.